The 6 T cell receptor beta chains listed next were all sequenced from one sample in a study of blood T cell repertoires in COVID-19. The method was immunoSEQ multiplex PCR; TCRdb's version includes in-frame clones alone and lacks a portion of them. In the table there are 85,000 to 95,000 clones, about 91% of which are singletons. Sequenced material: peripheral blood. These receptors were taken from a woman over 75 with active COVID-19.

This chain uses TRBV7-8 with TRBJ1-1; 7 bases match TRBD1. This CDR3 has 15 residues. The V gene end was trimmed by 3 bases and the J gene end by 4 bases; junction bases not matched to a gene: 8. Germline V gives CDR1 SGHVS, CDR2 FQNEAQ. The CDR3 nucleotides read TGTGCCAGCAGCTTCAACAGGGGTTGGGGCACTGAAGCTTTCTTT. This encodes CASSFNRGWGTEAFF.

The CDR3 is CASSYGGLSYNEQFF. The CDR3 coding sequence is TGTGCCAGCAGTTACGGCGGCCTCTCCTACAATGAGCAGTTCTTC. This chain uses TRBV6-5 with TRBJ2-1; D uncertain. Trimming cost V 2 bases and J 0 bases, with 8 bases left between them. The CDR3 is made up of 15 amino acids. Per germline, CDR1 MNHEY and CDR2 SVGAGI.

The CDR3 sequence is CASSFDRNTEAFF. Here the CDR3 DNA reads TGTGCCAGCAGTTTTGACAGAAACACTGAAGCTTTCTTT. V gene TRBV28 combines with J gene TRBJ1-1, with D tentatively TRBD1 (5 bases). V was pared by 3 bases and J by 2 bases, with 7 bases between. The germline V gene has CDR1 MDHEN and CDR2 SYDVKM. The CDR3 length is 13 residues.

V gene TRBV25-1 combines with J gene TRBJ1-5, with D possibly TRBD1 on 6 matching bases. Deletions cut 6 bases from V and 3 bases from J, with 15 bases between. Per the germline V gene, CDR1 is MGHDK and CDR2 is SYGVNS. CDR3 length: 15 residues. The CDR3, as DNA: TGTGCCAGCAGCAAAGGGGGGGGTGCCAATCAGCCCCAGCATTTT. Its protein product is CASSKGGGANQPQHF.

V usage is TRBV3-1 (or the pseudogene TRBV3-2) and J usage is TRBJ2-7, with 7 positions matching TRBD1. This CDR3 spans 17 amino acids. The germline V gene has CDR1 LGHDT and CDR2 YNNKEL (reference sequence). V gave up 4 bases and J gave up 4 bases; unmatched junction bases: 16. The CDR3 region is CASSPRQGGSLPYEQYF. The CDR3, as DNA: TGTGCCAGCAGCCCCCGACAGGGCGGTAGCCTACCTTACGAGCAGTACTTC.

The chain joins TRBV11-3 to TRBJ2-3, with TRBD1 identical over 7 bases. The germline V gene has CDR1 SGHNT and CDR2 YENEEA. The junction had 7 bases not matched to a gene; V was cut back by 1 base and J by 3 bases. The CDR3 totals 16 residues. The DNA of the CDR3 is TGTGCCAGCAGCTTAGGTGACAGGGCCCTGACAGATACGCAGTATTTT. Translation gives CASSLGDRALTDTQYF.